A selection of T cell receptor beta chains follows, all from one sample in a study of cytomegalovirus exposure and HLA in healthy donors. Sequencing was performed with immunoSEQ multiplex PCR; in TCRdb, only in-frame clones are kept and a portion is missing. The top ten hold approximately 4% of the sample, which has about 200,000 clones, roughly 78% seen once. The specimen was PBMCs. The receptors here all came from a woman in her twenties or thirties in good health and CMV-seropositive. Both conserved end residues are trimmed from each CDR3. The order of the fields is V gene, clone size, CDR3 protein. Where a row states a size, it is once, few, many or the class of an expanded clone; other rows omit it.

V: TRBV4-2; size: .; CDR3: ASSLPVGPESYT
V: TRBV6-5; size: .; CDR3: ASTSGTVNTEAF
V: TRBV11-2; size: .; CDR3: ASSWTGLDEQY
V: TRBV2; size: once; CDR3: ASSPSGAHPIYEQY
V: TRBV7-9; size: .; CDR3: ASSLVRQGLRKF
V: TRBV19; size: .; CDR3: ASTPDRYGYT
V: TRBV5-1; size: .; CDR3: ASSLGAGWVDTQY
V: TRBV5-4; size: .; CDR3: ASSFSGGIYYGYT
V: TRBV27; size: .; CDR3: ATKTGLAISYNEQF
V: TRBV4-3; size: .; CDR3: ASSQDTSHLGEQF
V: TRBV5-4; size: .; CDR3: ASSWGGTLQETQY
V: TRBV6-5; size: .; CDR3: ASSPEGAWEQF
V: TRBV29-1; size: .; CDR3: SVVSRTDQETQY
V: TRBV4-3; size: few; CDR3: ASSQDRDRELF
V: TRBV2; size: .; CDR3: ASSGGLAGVHEQF
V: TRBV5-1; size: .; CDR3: ASSLGRGVSYEQY
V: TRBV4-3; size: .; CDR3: ASSQEITGHPLRDTQY
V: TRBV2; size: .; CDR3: ASRPGTGGGYEQY
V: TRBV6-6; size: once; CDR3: ASSYSGQGTGNTIY
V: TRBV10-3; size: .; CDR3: AISGGPREGYEQY
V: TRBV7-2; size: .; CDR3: ASSLASGQF
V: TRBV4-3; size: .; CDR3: ASSQDRGTTAF
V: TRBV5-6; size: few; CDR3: ASSLGQASETQY
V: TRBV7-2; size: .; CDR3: ASSLGQGALNTEAF
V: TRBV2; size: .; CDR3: ASSEYWTSGGGDEQF
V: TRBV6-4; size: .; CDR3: ASSDVLAGGPNTGELF
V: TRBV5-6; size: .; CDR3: ASSSGQGYQPQH
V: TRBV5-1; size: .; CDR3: ASSLETIGTQY
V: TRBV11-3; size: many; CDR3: ASSREKTGGSYEQY
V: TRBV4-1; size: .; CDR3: ASSQGRPRGRAGNIQY
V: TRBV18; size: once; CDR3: ASSPPAMNTEAF
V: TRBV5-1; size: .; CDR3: ASSPSQVGGYT
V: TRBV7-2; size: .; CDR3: ASSGGQGKETQY
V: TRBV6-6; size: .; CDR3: ASSTGLAGVTDTQY
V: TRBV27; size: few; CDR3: ASSSTGTGGHEQY
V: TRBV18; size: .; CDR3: ASSAGTGIEKLF
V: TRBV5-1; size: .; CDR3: ASTRGAQSTDTQY
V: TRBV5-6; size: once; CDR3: ASSFHRVRSQPQH
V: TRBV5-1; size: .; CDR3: ASSLDGTSGSRYNEQF
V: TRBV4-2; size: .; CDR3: ASSQGELAGVNEQF
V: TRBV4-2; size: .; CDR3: ASSQRLAGDLDTQY
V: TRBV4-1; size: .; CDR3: ASSRFGNGGARETQY
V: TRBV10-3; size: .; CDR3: AISEGAKRPQH
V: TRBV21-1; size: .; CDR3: ASSEWEAEAF
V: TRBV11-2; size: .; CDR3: ASSAYYNQPQH
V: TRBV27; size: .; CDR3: ASRQGASVAYEQY
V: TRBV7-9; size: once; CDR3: ASSPITGGSYNEQF
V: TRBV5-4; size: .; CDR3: ASSLYGPGTGELF
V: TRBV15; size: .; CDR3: ATSRARGNTEAF
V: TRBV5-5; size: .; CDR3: ASSLDGDSYNEQF
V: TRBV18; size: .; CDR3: ASSPGGANYEQY
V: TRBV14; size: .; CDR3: ASSQAYGGANIQY
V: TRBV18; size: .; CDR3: ASSRTGTGSYNEQF
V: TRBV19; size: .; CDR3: ASSIEVMNTEAF